These 24 T cell receptor beta chains were all obtained from the same sample, sequenced in a study of neurological immune-mediated disorders. The time point denotes: longitudinal time-point 2. TCRdb fed the 5' RACE reads into MiXCR, producing one record per CDR3 protein. Among over 75,000 distinct CDR3 sequences listed, 5% to 6.5% were seen once. Input material: PBMCs. The receptors come from a woman in her fifties or sixties with multiple sclerosis.

This clonotype was observed at least ten times. The rearrangement uses TRBV12-3 or TRBV12-4 and TRBJ2-3; TRBD1 agrees at 8 bases. There are 15 residues in the CDR3. V was clipped by 5 bases and J by 2 bases; unmatched bases: 6. CDR3 residues: CASSPQGVVTDTQYF. As DNA, the CDR3 is TGTGCCAGCAGTCCACAGGGGGTTGTCACAGATACGCAGTATTTT.

This clonotype was picked up many times. The chain recombines TRBV14 with TRBJ2-2; D gene unclear. Trimming pared 6 bases from V and 4 bases from J, leaving 3 bases between. In germline, CDR1 is SGHDN, CDR2 FVKESK. The CDR3 is made up of 11 amino acids. The CDR3 bases are TGTGCCAGCAGAACCACCGGGGAGCTGTTTTTT. This gives the protein CASRTTGELFF. Filled out from reference TRBV14 and TRBJ2-2, the complete variable domain reads EAGVTQFPSHSVIEKGQTVTLRCDPISGHDNLYWYRRVMGKEIKFLLHFVKESKQDESGMPNNRFLAERTGGTYSTLKVQPAELEDSGVYFCASRTTGELFFGEGSRLTVL.

This rearrangement joins TRBV5-6 to TRBJ2-7, with TRBD2 identical over 7 bases. V was clipped by 5 bases and J by 5 bases; unmatched bases: 13. There are 15 residues in the CDR3. CDR1 is SGHDT, CDR2 YYEEEE, per germline. The CDR3 spells CASSHRLALTDEQYF. DNA for the CDR3: TGTGCCAGCAGTCACCGACTAGCCCTTACGGACGAGCAGTACTTC. Together with reference TRBV5-6 and TRBJ2-7, the CDR3 gives the full variable domain: DAGVTQSPTHLIKTRGQQVTLRCSPKSGHDTVSWYQQALGQGPQFIFQYYEEEERQRGNFPDRFSGHQFPNYSSELNVNALLLGDSALYLCASSHRLALTDEQYFGPGTRLTVT.

This clonotype was detected many times. This chain links TRBV6-4 with TRBJ2-1; a possible D gene is TRBD2 (7 bases). This CDR3 region has 15 residues. V was cut by 0 bases and J by 9 bases, with 15 bases left in between. Germline V gene lookup returns CDR1 MRHNA and CDR2 SNTAGT. CDR3 protein: CASSDSWGGLTEQFF. The CDR3 DNA reads as TGTGCCAGCAGTGACTCGTGGGGGGGCCTCACTGAGCAGTTCTTC.

This clonotype was counted at least ten times. V and J are TRBV10-3 and TRBJ1-1; no reliable D call. CDR3 length equals 16 residues. The V gene lost 0 bases and the J gene lost 4 bases, with 15 bases spanning the gap. Germline V CDR1 and CDR2: ENHRY, SYGVKD. DNA of the CDR3: TGTGCCATCAGTGAGTCGAGTCAGGTCCTGAGCACTGAAGCTTTCTTT. It translates to CAISESSQVLSTEAFF.

This clonotype was detected ten times or more. This chain uses TRBV5-1 with TRBJ2-2; D possibly corresponds to TRBD2 (5 bases). Germline assignment: CDR1 SGHRS and CDR2 YFSETQ. Deletions cut 0 bases from V and 4 bases from J, with 7 bases between. CDR3 length equals 14 residues. DNA of the CDR3: TGCGCCAGCAGCTTGGCGGGAAGCACCGGGGAGCTGTTTTTT. The encoded protein is CASSLAGSTGELFF.

The table lists this clonotype with many counts. The chain has TRBV5-1 and TRBJ2-3; TRBD2 aligns across 8 bases. This CDR3 is built from 14 residues. The germline CDR1 and CDR2 sequences are SGHRS and YFSETQ. V trimming: 4 bases; J trimming: 5 bases; junction bases outside the gene matches: 6. The CDR3 DNA is TGCGCCAGCAGCCCCGGGGGGGCCGAAGATACGCAGTATTTT. This translates into CASSPGGAEDTQYF.

This clonotype was counted many times. The chain links TRBV10-2 to TRBJ2-3; D is uncertain. Trimming removed 3 bases from V and 4 bases from J, with 5 bases in between. The CDR3 runs to 12 residues. From germline, CDR1 is WSHSY and CDR2 SAAADI. The CDR3 nucleotides read TGCGCCAGCAGTGATATCGCAGATACGCAGTATTTT. This encodes CASSDIADTQYF.

The J gene is TRBJ1-4, the V gene TRBV18, with D hard to call. The germline V gene has CDR1 KGHSH and CDR2 LQKENI. Trimming left V 1 base short and J 0 bases short, with 6 bases between. The CDR3 length is 15 residues. CDR3 in amino acids: CASSPRAATNEKLFF. For the CDR3, the DNA is TGTGCCAGCTCACCACGGGCAGCAACTAATGAAAAACTGTTTTTT. The full variable domain, in which reference TRBV18 and TRBJ1-4 provide the parts outside the CDR3, is NAGVMQNPRHLVRRRGQEARLRCSPMKGHSHVYWYRQLPEEGLKFMVYLQKENIIDESGMPKERFSAEFPKEGPSILRIQQVVRGDSAAYFCASSPRAATNEKLFFGSGTQLSVL.

This clonotype has a count of ten or more. This chain uses TRBV15 with TRBJ2-7; D possibly corresponds to TRBD2 (6 bases). Germline loops: CDR1 LNHNV, CDR2 YYDKDF (reference sequence). The ends were cut back, 5 bases at V and 1 base at J, with 21 bases in the middle. This CDR3 is 17 amino acids long. This CDR3 reads CATSAGSGSAGSYEQYF. CDR3 DNA sequence: TGTGCCACCAGCGCAGGAAGCGGGTCCGCGGGATCCTACGAGCAGTACTTC. The complete variable domain, with remaining parts taken from reference TRBV15 and TRBJ2-7, reads DAMVIQNPRYQVTQFGKPVTLSCSQTLNHNVMYWYQQKSSQAPKLLFHYYDKDFNNEADTPDNFQSRRPNTSFCFLDIRSPGLGDTAMYLCATSAGSGSAGSYEQYFGPGTRLTVT.

This clonotype has a count of ten or more. V is TRBV7-9 and J is TRBJ1-2, with D perhaps TRBD1 (6 bases). CDR1 and CDR2 (germline): SEHNR, FQNEAQ (reference sequence). The CDR3 spans 14 residues. V was trimmed by 3 bases and J by 4 bases, leaving 12 bases between them. This CDR3 is CASSLDSSTYGYTF. CDR3 coding DNA: TGTGCCAGCAGCTTGGACAGTTCTACCTATGGCTACACCTTC.

This clonotype was found many times. The rearrangement links TRBV29-1 to TRBJ1-1; tentatively, D is TRBD1 (5 bases). The CDR3 has 14 residues. Trimming stripped 4 bases from V and 0 bases from J, with 12 bases between. CDR1 is SQVTM, CDR2 ANQGSEA, per germline. The CDR3 DNA follows: TGCAGCGTTGGCCTGGGGCTGATGAACACTGAAGCTTTCTTT. Amino acids: CSVGLGLMNTEAFF. The full variable domain, rest sourced from reference TRBV29-1 and TRBJ1-1, is SAVISQKPSRDICQRGTSLTIQCQVDSQVTMMFWYRQQPGQSLTLIATANQGSEATYESGFVIDKFPISRPNLTFSTLTVSNMSPEDSSIYLCSVGLGLMNTEAFFGQGTRLTVV.

V usage is TRBV6-1 and J usage is TRBJ1-1; D remains ambiguous. V dropped 6 bases and J dropped 6 bases, with 14 bases sitting between them. Germline V lookup: CDR1 MNHNS, CDR2 SASEGT. The CDR3 sequence is 13 residues long. This CDR3 is CASRLDHLAEAFF. The CDR3 DNA follows: TGTGCCAGCAGACTGGACCACCTGGCTGAAGCTTTCTTT.

V gene TRBV29-1 combines with J gene TRBJ1-5; possibly TRBD1 for D (6 bases). The length of the CDR3 is 15 residues. The V end lost 4 bases, the J end lost 0 bases, and 13 bases lay between the germline ends. Germline lookup yields CDR1 SQVTM and CDR2 ANQGSEA. CDR3: CSVAIPGDSNQPQHF. The CDR3 DNA reads as TGCAGCGTTGCCATACCAGGGGATAGCAATCAGCCCCAGCATTTT. The full variable domain, completed using reference TRBV29-1 and TRBJ1-5, is SAVISQKPSRDICQRGTSLTIQCQVDSQVTMMFWYRQQPGQSLTLIATANQGSEATYESGFVIDKFPISRPNLTFSTLTVSNMSPEDSSIYLCSVAIPGDSNQPQHFGDGTRLSIL.

This clonotype was seen many times. The chain employs TRBV10-3 and TRBJ2-1; D gene ambiguous. Trimming shortened V by 2 bases and J by 5 bases, and 7 bases separated the two germline ends. Per germline, CDR1 ENHRY and CDR2 SYGVKD. The CDR3 runs 13 residues. CDR3 amino acids: CAISEVANNEQFF. The CDR3 coding sequence is TGTGCCATCAGTGAGGTGGCTAACAATGAGCAGTTCTTC.

This clonotype was picked up many times. The chain has TRBV27 and TRBJ2-1; possibly TRBD2 for D (6 bases). The CDR3 spans 14 residues. With 8 bases removed from V and 9 bases from J, the gap between germline ends came to 20 bases. Germline V gene sequence: CDR1 MNHEY, CDR2 SMNVEV (reference sequence). The CDR3 here is CASAGDSPQGEQFF. The CDR3 DNA reads as TGTGCCAGCGCCGGGGACTCCCCCCAGGGTGAGCAGTTCTTC.

This clonotype came up many times. This chain uses TRBV3-1 with TRBJ1-1; perhaps TRBD1 as D (6 bases). CDR3 length: 14 residues. CDR1 is LGHDT and CDR2 is YNNKEL in the germline V gene (reference sequence). Trimming removed 2 bases at V and 6 bases at J, with 13 bases between. The CDR3 sequence: CASSQRGSRPEAFF. The CDR3 DNA sequence: TGTGCCAGCAGCCAAAGGGGGAGTCGTCCTGAAGCTTTCTTT.

Ten or more counts support this clonotype. The chain joins TRBV5-6 to TRBJ1-2, with 9 bases fitting TRBD1. CDR1 and CDR2 from the germline V gene are SGHDT and YYEEEE. CDR3 length: 16 amino acids. Germline trimming cut 3 bases from V and 1 base from J; bases unmatched to any gene: 7. CDR3 amino acids: CASSSTGTGYNYGYTF. The CDR3 DNA reads TGTGCCAGCAGCTCAACCGGGACAGGGTATAACTATGGCTACACCTTC.

This clonotype was seen repeatedly, ten times or more. This chain connects TRBV6-5 to TRBJ2-1; 14 nucleotides match TRBD2. The CDR3 covers 16 residues. The germline CDR1 and CDR2 sequences are MNHEY and SVGAGI. With V trimmed by 5 bases and J by 6 bases, 6 bases remained unmatched. CDR3 nucleotides: TGTGCCAGCAGTCCACGACTAGCGGGGGGGCCCAATGAGCAGTTCTTC. This encodes CASSPRLAGGPNEQFF.

This clonotype appeared many times. J is TRBJ2-7 and V is TRBV5-5; TRBD1 aligns across 9 bases. This CDR3 contains 15 residues. With V trimmed by 2 bases and J by 2 bases, 5 bases remained unmatched. Germline V CDR1 and CDR2: SGHKS, YYEKEE (reference sequence). The CDR3 region is CASSLRTGDTYEQYF. As DNA, the CDR3 is TGTGCCAGCAGCTTAAGGACAGGGGACACCTACGAGCAGTACTTC.

This clonotype was seen many times. This chain uses TRBV7-2 with TRBJ2-5; D perhaps matches TRBD2 (6 bases). V shed 3 bases and J shed 4 bases, with 15 bases lying between them. Germline values: CDR1 SGHTA, CDR2 FQGNSA. The CDR3 is made up of 15 amino acids. CDR3 DNA sequence: TGTGCCAGCAGCTTGGAGTTTTGGGGGGTAGAGACCCAGTACTTC. It translates to CASSLEFWGVETQYF.

This clonotype was seen repeatedly, ten times or more. V usage is TRBV5-1 and J usage is TRBJ2-5; maybe TRBD1 (6 bases). With 5 bases removed from V and 2 bases from J, the gap between germline ends came to 13 bases. The CDR3 runs 14 residues. Per germline, CDR1 SGHRS and CDR2 YFSETQ. The chain's CDR3 is CASSFVGQQETQYF. The DNA of the CDR3 is TGCGCCAGCAGTTTTGTAGGACAGCAAGAGACCCAGTACTTC. Using reference TRBV5-1 and TRBJ2-5 for the parts outside the CDR3, the full variable domain is KAGVTQTPRYLIKTRGQQVTLSCSPISGHRSVSWYQQTPGQGLQFLFEYFSETQRNKGNFPGRFSGRQFSNSRSEMNVSTLELGDSALYLCASSFVGQQETQYFGPGTRLLVL.

The chain has TRBV25-1 and TRBJ2-3; D tentatively reads TRBD1 or TRBD2 (5 bases each). V lost 11 bases and J lost 3, with 12 bases in between. The CDR3 runs to 12 residues. CDR1 and CDR2 from the germline V gene are MGHDK and SYGVNS. CDR3 nucleotides: TGTGCCGCGAGGGGTGGGACAGATACGCAGTATTTT. Translated, it gives CAARGGTDTQYF.

This clonotype appeared many times. The chain uses TRBV6-4 and TRBJ2-1; 8 positions match TRBD2. The CDR3 totals 14 residues. Germline CDR1 reads MRHNA; CDR2 reads SNTAGT. V lost 4 bases and J lost 5; bases outside the gene matches: 4. CDR3 protein: CASSVTGGNNEQFF. The CDR3 DNA follows: TGTGCCAGCAGTGTTACGGGGGGGAACAATGAGCAGTTCTTC.